These 21 T cell receptor beta chains were sequenced from one sample in a study of T cells after yellow fever vaccination. From the 5' RACE reads, TCRdb called clonotypes with MiXCR, one entry per CDR3 protein. The table shows about 400,000 distinct CDR3 sequences, with approximately 10% occurring only once. This material consisted of PBMCs, taken on the day of the first yellow fever vaccination. These receptors came from a man between 18 and 29 years old who received the YFV17D yellow fever vaccine.

This clonotype was detected only a few times. The V gene is TRBV7-2, the J gene TRBJ2-3; a possible D gene is TRBD1 (6 bases). The CDR3 spans 13 residues. The V and J ends lost 11 bases and 4 bases respectively, with 16 bases between them. Germline V gene sequence: CDR1 SGHTA, CDR2 FQGNSA. CDR3 loop: CAWGRPPADTQYF. For the CDR3, the DNA is TGTGCCTGGGGGCGGCCGCCGGCAGATACGCAGTATTTT.

In its sample, this clonotype was seen many times. This chain connects TRBV5-1 to TRBJ2-1; D ambiguous. The CDR3 totals 15 residues. V was trimmed by 6 bases and J by 5 bases, leaving 18 bases between them. In germline, CDR1 is SGHRS, CDR2 YFSETQ. The CDR3 protein is CASKPLGGNDNEQFF. The CDR3 nucleotides read TGCGCCAGCAAGCCCCTTGGTGGGAATGACAATGAGCAGTTCTTC.

The chain carries TRBV4-2 and TRBJ1-2; no reliable D call. The germline gives CDR1 LGHNA, CDR2 YNFKEQ. The ends were cut back, 0 bases at V and 5 bases at J, with 13 bases in the middle. This CDR3 has 15 residues. The CDR3 loop reads CASSQDQAILYGYTF. DNA for the CDR3: TGTGCCAGCAGCCAAGATCAAGCCATTTTATATGGCTACACCTTC.

The genes are TRBV5-1 and TRBJ2-6; perhaps TRBD2 as D (6 bases). V was cut by 0 bases and J by 3 bases, with 16 bases left in between. The CDR3 runs to 18 residues. CDR1 and CDR2 from the germline V gene are SGHRS and YFSETQ. CDR3 coding DNA: TGCGCCAGCAGCTTGGTTGGTGGTTCGGGGGTTGGGGCCAACGTCCTGACTTTC. It translates to CASSLVGGSGVGANVLTF.

This clonotype was observed many times. The chain carries TRBV12-3 or TRBV12-4 and TRBJ2-3; 9 bases agree with TRBD2. The CDR3 loop spans 16 amino acids. V was clipped by 6 bases and J by 3 bases; unmatched bases: 10. The CDR3 DNA follows: TGTGCCAGCAGACCCTACCTAGCGGGGAGGACAGATACGCAGTATTTT. This gives the protein CASRPYLAGRTDTQYF.

This clonotype came up a few times. The V call is TRBV6-1, the J call TRBJ2-7, with D perhaps matching TRBD1 (6 bases). CDR1 and CDR2 (germline): MNHNS, SASEGT. V lost 6 bases to trimming and J lost 1 base, with 13 bases between them. CDR3 length equals 14 residues. CDR3 sequence reads: CASRQRQASYEQYF. The CDR3 nucleotides are TGTGCCAGCAGACAAAGACAGGCGTCCTACGAGCAGTACTTC.

The rearrangement links TRBV10-3 to TRBJ2-1; perhaps TRBD2 as D (5 bases). Trimming took 0 bases from V and 5 from J, leaving 8 bases between them. Per germline, CDR1 ENHRY and CDR2 SYGVKD. CDR3 size: 14 residues. The CDR3 coding sequence is TGTGCCATCAGTGAGTCGGGAGTCCACAATGAGCAGTTCTTC. The encoded protein is CAISESGVHNEQFF.

This clonotype has more than one count but fewer than ten. The chain has TRBV2 and TRBJ2-2, with no clear D. V was trimmed by 4 bases and J by 4 bases, leaving 13 bases between them. Germline lookup yields CDR1 SNHLY and CDR2 FYNNEI. The CDR3 has 15 amino acids. The CDR3 coding sequence is TGTGCCAGCAGTGTGACACCCTCGGGCACCGGGGAGCTGTTTTTT. Residues: CASSVTPSGTGELFF.

This clonotype was recorded a few times. The J gene is TRBJ1-2, the V gene TRBV10-3, with 7 positions matching TRBD1. The trim removed 2 bases at V and 8 bases at J, leaving 2 bases unmatched. Germline CDR1 ENHRY, CDR2 SYGVKD. There are 12 residues in the CDR3. The CDR3 loop is CAISEDREGYTF. The CDR3 DNA sequence: TGTGCCATCAGTGAGGACAGGGAGGGCTACACCTTC.

The chain joins TRBV19 to TRBJ1-1; D unresolved. The CDR3 contains 16 residues. V lost 3 bases and J 0 bases, leaving 14 bases between the germline ends. The germline V gene encodes CDR1 LNHDA and CDR2 SQIVND (reference sequence). The CDR3 nucleotides are TGTGCCAGTAGTATGGTCCCAAGACGACTGAACACTGAAGCTTTCTTT. This sequence encodes CASSMVPRRLNTEAFF.

The V call is TRBV13, the J call TRBJ2-7; the D gene is possibly TRBD1 (5 bases). The CDR3 has 12 amino acids. Germline V CDR1 and CDR2: PRHDT, FYEKMQ (reference sequence). Trimming took off 2 bases at V and 4 bases at J, with 6 bases between the two ends. This chain's CDR3 is CASSLKGYEQYV. The DNA of the CDR3 is TGTGCCAGCAGCTTAAAGGGGTACGAGCAGTACGTC.

In its sample, this clonotype was seen many times. This chain uses TRBV28 with TRBJ1-1; 9 nucleotides agree with TRBD1. This CDR3 comprises 17 residues. After removal of 5 bases from V and 6 bases from J, the junction contained 16 bases not matched to a gene. Germline CDR1 and CDR2: MDHEN and SYDVKM. The CDR3 spells CASSPGAGQGKSPEAFF. The CDR3 DNA reads TGTGCCAGCAGTCCAGGGGCGGGACAGGGAAAAAGTCCTGAAGCTTTCTTT.

The genes are TRBV5-4 and TRBJ1-1; D remains unclear. V lost 2 bases and J lost 9, with 14 bases in between. The germline gives CDR1 SGHNT, CDR2 YYREEE (reference sequence). This CDR3 spans 13 amino acids. This chain's CDR3 is CASSFYPDPKAFF. The CDR3 DNA follows: TGTGCCAGCAGCTTTTATCCGGACCCTAAAGCTTTCTTT.

J is TRBJ1-5 and V is TRBV6-2 or TRBV6-3; the D is unclear. Per the germline V gene, CDR1 is MNHEY and CDR2 is SVGEGT. The CDR3 is 14 residues long. The V end lost 7 bases, the J end lost 0 bases, and 10 bases lay between the germline ends. The CDR3 here is CASNGPDSNQPQHF. In DNA form, the CDR3 reads TGTGCCAGCAATGGACCAGATAGCAATCAGCCCCAGCATTTT.

V usage is TRBV20-1 and J usage is TRBJ2-3, with 15 positions matching TRBD2. This CDR3 region has 16 residues. J lost 3 bases, V lost 6 bases, and 7 bases had no gene match. Germline CDR1 and CDR2: DFQATT and SNEGSKA (reference sequence). The CDR3 nucleotides are TGCAGTGCACTAGGGACTAGCGGGGGGACTACAGATACGCAGTATTTT. Protein sequence: CSALGTSGGTTDTQYF.

This clonotype has more than one count but fewer than ten. This rearrangement joins TRBV20-1 to TRBJ1-1; weak D call: TRBD1 (5 bases). Trimming left V 5 bases short and J 8 bases short, with 18 bases between. The germline CDR1 and CDR2 sequences are DFQATT and SNEGSKA (reference sequence). CDR3 size: 13 residues. The CDR3 nucleotides are TGCAGTGCTGCCTCTGGAATCGGGGCCGAAGCTTTCTTT. This sequence encodes CSAASGIGAEAFF.

This chain connects TRBV19 to TRBJ1-5; 9 bases fit TRBD1. Germline V gene lookup returns CDR1 LNHDA and CDR2 SQIVND (reference sequence). V shed 5 bases and J 2 bases; nucleotides not matched to a gene: 4. This CDR3 is 15 amino acids long. The CDR3 region is CASSADRGGNQPQHF. For the CDR3, the DNA is TGTGCCAGTAGTGCGGACAGGGGTGGCAATCAGCCCCAGCATTTT.

This clonotype was recorded many times. The chain has TRBV11-1 and TRBJ1-5, with D uncertain. Trimming removed 2 bases from V and 3 bases from J, with 5 bases in between. This CDR3 is 13 amino acids long. Per the germline V gene, CDR1 is SGHAT and CDR2 is FQDESV (reference sequence). CDR3 residues: CASSLSFNQPQHF. For the CDR3, the DNA is TGTGCCAGCAGCTTATCCTTCAATCAGCCCCAGCATTTT. Full variable domain (missing parts from reference TRBV11-1 and TRBJ1-5): EAEVAQSPRYKITEKSQAVAFWCDPISGHATLYWYRQILGQGPELLVQFQDESVVDDSQLPKDRFSAERLKGVDSTLKIQPAELGDSAMYLCASSLSFNQPQHFGDGTRLSIL.

This clonotype was detected a few times. The V call is TRBV5-8, the J call TRBJ2-7, with 10 bases lining up with TRBD1. The trim removed 4 bases at V and 5 bases at J, leaving 6 bases unmatched. Germline V CDR1 and CDR2: SGHTS, YDEGEE. The CDR3 extends over 14 amino acids. CDR3: CASSGGQGTHEQYV. The CDR3 DNA sequence: TGTGCCAGCAGCGGGGGACAGGGGACCCACGAGCAGTACGTC.

This clonotype was counted only a few times. The rearrangement links TRBV6-1 to TRBJ1-2; 7 bases align to TRBD1. This CDR3 has 13 amino acids. Looked up from germline, CDR1 is MNHNS and CDR2 is SASEGT. Unmatched junction bases numbered 11, after V lost 7 bases and J lost 9 bases. CDR3 sequence reads: CASKRPGQRSYTF. In DNA, the CDR3 is TGTGCCAGCAAGAGACCGGGACAGAGAAGCTACACCTTC.

This clonotype has more than one count but fewer than ten. V gene TRBV5-1 combines with J gene TRBJ2-7, with 7 bases matching TRBD2. In germline, CDR1 is SGHRS, CDR2 YFSETQ. This CDR3 has 14 residues. Trimming took 2 bases from V and 0 from J; bases not matched to a gene: 2. The CDR3: CASSFERGSYEQYF. CDR3 DNA sequence: TGCGCCAGCAGCTTCGAGCGGGGCTCCTACGAGCAGTACTTC.